Listed below are T cell receptor beta chains from one sample, sequenced in a study of T-cell reconstitution after alpha-beta-depleted transplantation in children. TCRdb independently ran MiXCR on the PCR reads; one entry per CDR3 protein. Of 490,000 or so distinct CDR3 sequences detected, roughly a tenth appear once; the ten largest clones hold about 2.1%. The source was PBMCs, collected before TCRalphabeta/CD19-depleted stem cell transplant. The origin of the receptors is a child aged 2 to 10 with inherited bone marrow failure, due to receive a stem cell transplant. The CDR3 runs from the conserved cysteine through the conserved F or W. Fields, in order: D gene, V gene, J gene, clone size, CDR3 DNA, CDR3 protein. The D gene is left open where the match is weak. Clone size is not always given. Where it is, it says once, few, many or a class for expanded clones.

.	TRBV4-3	TRBJ2-7	many	TGCGCCAGCAGCCAAGTTTCAGCGGGACAGATCCTCAATTTC	CASSQVSAGQILNF
.	TRBV3-1	TRBJ2-2	many	TGTGCCAGCAGCCAAGGGCTTATTACCGGGGAGCTGTTTTTT	CASSQGLITGELFF
.	TRBV7-6	TRBJ2-2	.	TGTGCCAGCAGCGCTAGAGGGGGGGCAAACACCGGGGAGCTGTTTTTT	CASSARGGANTGELFF
TRBD1	TRBV28	TRBJ2-7	many	TGTGCCAGCAGCCTAAGGGACAGGGACTCCTACGAGCAGTACTTC	CASSLRDRDSYEQYF
.	TRBV4-3	TRBJ2-1	many	TGCGCCAGCAGCCTTGAGTACCTCGCTTACAATGAGCAGTTCTTC	CASSLEYLAYNEQFF
.	TRBV29-1	TRBJ1-1	many	TGCAGCGCCACGTTACAAACAACCACTGAAGCTTTCTTT	CSATLQTTTEAFF
.	TRBV5-1	TRBJ2-3	many	TGCGCCAGCAAGGTTGACACAGATACGCAGTATTTT	CASKVDTDTQYF
.	TRBV27	TRBJ1-6	.	TGTGCCAGCAGTTTAATCCTGGGTGGCTCACCCCTCCACTTT	CASSLILGGSPLHF
.	TRBV6-4	TRBJ2-1	many	TGTGCCAGCGGGGGCAGGGGCAATGAGCAGTTCTTC	CASGGRGNEQFF
.	TRBV5-4	TRBJ1-2	many	TGTGCCAGCAGCTTGGCGAGGTCAGGGAACTATGGCTACACCTTC	CASSLARSGNYGYTF
.	TRBV20-1	TRBJ1-3	many	TGCAGTGCTAGAAATGAGCCAGGGAGTACTGGAAACACCATATATTTT	CSARNEPGSTGNTIYF
.	TRBV6-5	TRBJ2-7	.	TGTGCCAGCAGTTACTACAGGGATGGTAACGAGCAGTACTTC	CASSYYRDGNEQYF
TRBD1	TRBV4-3	TRBJ2-2	few	TGCGCCAGCAGCCAACTCCCTCCGGGACAGGGGGCCGGGGAGCTGTTTTTT	CASSQLPPGQGAGELFF
.	TRBV29-1	TRBJ1-1	many	TGCAGCGTTGACCTGGGTACTGAAGCTTTCTTT	CSVDLGTEAFF
TRBD1	TRBV27	TRBJ1-4	few	TGTGCCAGCAGAGCCGGGACAGGGGGATTTGATGAAACCGAAAAACTGTTTTTT	CASRAGTGGFDETEKLFF
.	TRBV7-2	TRBJ2-7	few	TGTGCCAGCAGCTTAAATCGGGCGGGAAGGTACGAGCAGTACTTC	CASSLNRAGRYEQYF
.	TRBV27	TRBJ1-5	many	TGTGCCAGCAGTTTATCGAGGGGCCATGGAGTGCCCCAGCATTTT	CASSLSRGHGVPQHF
TRBD2	TRBV5-1	TRBJ2-1	many	TGCGCCAGCAGCTTGACCCTAGCGGTACCTTACAATGAGCAGTTCTTC	CASSLTLAVPYNEQFF
TRBD1	TRBV19	TRBJ2-2	many	TGTGCCAGTAGTACCATACAGGGGGAAGGCACCGGGGAGCTGTTTTTT	CASSTIQGEGTGELFF
.	TRBV4-3	TRBJ1-6	many	TGCGCCAGCAGCCAAGCTGGCAGGGGACGGTCACCCCTCCACTTT	CASSQAGRGRSPLHF
TRBD1	TRBV9	TRBJ2-5	many	TGTGCCAGCAGCGTAGGCGGGACAGGGTATCGAGAGACCCAGTACTTC	CASSVGGTGYRETQYF
.	TRBV12-3/TRBV12-4	TRBJ1-6	many	TGTGCCAGCATGGATATCTTGAATTATCCTTCACCCCTCCACTTT	CASMDILNYPSPLHF